The T cell receptor (beta chain) described here comes from a study of OX40 agonist ivuxolimab in advanced cancers. This clone has just one count. Clones were sequenced by immunoSEQ multiplex PCR, and TCRdb holds only the in-frame ones, with some missing. This table holds about 91,000 clones, under 90% found once. CDR1 PRHDT and CDR2 FYEKMQ come from the germline V gene (reference sequence). The CDR3 contains 14 residues. V shed 4 bases, J shed 5 bases, and the junction held 6 bases outside the gene matches. Sample: CD4+ or CD8+ T cells sorted from blood, taken in a trial of the OX40 agonist ivuxolimab. This sequence joins TRBV13 and TRBJ2-5; 8 positions agree with TRBD2. The TCR comes from an adult with an advanced solid tumor such as melanoma, head and neck, liver or kidney cancer. This CDR3 reads CASSYRGGLETQYF. Written as DNA, the CDR3 is TGTGCCAGCAGCTACCGGGGGGGCCTGGAGACCCAGTACTTC. The full variable domain, with the rest looked up from reference TRBV13 and TRBJ2-5, is AAGVIQSPRHLIKEKRETATLKCYPIPRHDTVYWYQQGPGQDPQFLISFYEKMQSDKGSIPDRFSAQQFSDYHSELNMSSLELGDSALYFCASSYRGGLETQYFGPGTRLLVL.